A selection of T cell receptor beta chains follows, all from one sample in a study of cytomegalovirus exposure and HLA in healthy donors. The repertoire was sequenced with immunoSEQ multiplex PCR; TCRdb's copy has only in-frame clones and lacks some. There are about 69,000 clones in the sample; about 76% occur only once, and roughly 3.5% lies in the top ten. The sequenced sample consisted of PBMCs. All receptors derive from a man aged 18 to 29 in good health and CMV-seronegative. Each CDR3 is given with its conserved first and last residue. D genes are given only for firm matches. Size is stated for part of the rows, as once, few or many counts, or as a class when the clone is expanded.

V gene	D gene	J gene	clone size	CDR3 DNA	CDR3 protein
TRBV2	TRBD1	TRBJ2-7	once	TGTGCCAGCAAAACGGGACAGGGTTCCTACGAGCAGTACTTC	CASKTGQGSYEQYF
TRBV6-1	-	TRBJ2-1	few	TGTGCCAGCAGTGCCGCGAGGGCTCGGGGTCATGAGCAGTTCTTC	CASSAARARGHEQFF
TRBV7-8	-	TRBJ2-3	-	TGTGCCAGCAGCTTTCGGGTTCGTAGGGATACGCAGTATTTT	CASSFRVRRDTQYF
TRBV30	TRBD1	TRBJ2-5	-	TGTGCCTGGGGTGGACAGGGTTTGGGGGAGCAGTACTTC	CAWGGQGLGEQYF
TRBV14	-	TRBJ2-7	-	TGTGCCAGCAGCCAAGCCTGGGGGGACGGATCCTACGAGCAGTACTTC	CASSQAWGDGSYEQYF
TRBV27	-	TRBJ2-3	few	TGTGCCAGCAGTTTACACAGGGAGAATACGCAGTATTTT	CASSLHRENTQYF
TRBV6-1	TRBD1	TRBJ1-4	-	TGTGCCAGCACCTGGACAGGGGACGGTAATGAAAAACTGTTTTTT	CASTWTGDGNEKLFF
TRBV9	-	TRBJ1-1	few	TGTGCCAGCAGCGTAACGCTGGGGGCTGTTGAAGCTTTCTTT	CASSVTLGAVEAFF
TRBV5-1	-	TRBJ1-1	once	TGCGCCAGCAGCGGTACACAAATGAACACTGAAGCTTTCTTT	CASSGTQMNTEAFF
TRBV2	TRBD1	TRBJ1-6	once	TGTGCCACCAGCCCACAATCCGGGACAGGCCTAACCTCACCCCTCCACTTT	CATSPQSGTGLTSPLHF
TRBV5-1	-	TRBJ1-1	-	TGCGCCAGCAGCTCTTTTGGGGCTTCGAACACTGAAGCTTTCTTT	CASSSFGASNTEAFF
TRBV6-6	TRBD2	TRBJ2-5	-	TGTGCCAGCGGCTCGGGGGGATCCAAAGAGACCCAGTACTTC	CASGSGGSKETQYF
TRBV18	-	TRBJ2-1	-	TGTGCCAGCTCACCCCGAACGGTCCACAATGAGCAGTTCTTC	CASSPRTVHNEQFF
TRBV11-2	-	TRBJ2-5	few	TGTGCCAGCAGCTTAAATCTGGAGACCCAGTACTTC	CASSLNLETQYF
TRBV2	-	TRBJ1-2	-	TGTGCCAGCAGCGAACGGGTGACAGCTAACTATGGCTACACCTTC	CASSERVTANYGYTF
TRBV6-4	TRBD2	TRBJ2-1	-	TGTGCCAGCAGTGACTGGACTAGCGGGAATAACAATGAGCAGTTCTTC	CASSDWTSGNNNEQFF
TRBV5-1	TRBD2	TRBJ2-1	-	TGCGCCAGCAGCTTAGCGGGGGGCGTAGATGAGCAGTTCTTC	CASSLAGGVDEQFF
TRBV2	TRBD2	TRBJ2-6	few	TGTGCCAGCAGCGGACTAGCGGGGGGGCCGGGTGGGGCCAACGTCCTGACTTTC	CASSGLAGGPGGANVLTF
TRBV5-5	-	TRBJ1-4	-	TGTGCCAACAGCTTGTATTCAGGGGCGGAGGAAAAACTGTTTTTT	CANSLYSGAEEKLFF
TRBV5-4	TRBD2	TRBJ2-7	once	TGTGCCAGCAGAACCGGGACTAGCGCAGCCTACGAGCAGTACTTC	CASRTGTSAAYEQYF